Detailed here is one TCR beta chain. The antigen remains unidentified. The data originate from a study of shared clonotypes between healthy human individuals. Study-level results: Sample collection involved blood only; tissue repertoires are likely different. A handful of donors had 4% to 6.5% of their naive CD4 clonotypes in common.

Looked up from germline, CDR1 is MNHEY and CDR2 is SMNVEV (reference sequence). The CDR3 length is 15 residues. Trimming pared 6 bases from V and 0 bases from J, leaving 9 bases between. Here immunoSEQ multiplex PCR was the method, and the copy in TCRdb shows in-frame clones only, minus some. The data hold under 1,100,000 clones, with 65% to 75% observed a single time. The TCR comes from a man aged 18 to 35 in good health. The sequencing sample was made of memory CD4+ T cells sorted from blood. Indicated subset: CD45RA-negative fraction. The chain recombines TRBV27 with TRBJ1-6; D not certain. As DNA, the CDR3 is TGTGCCAGCAGGCTGGGTTACTCCTATAATTCACCCCTCCACTTT. The encoded protein is CASRLGYSYNSPLHF.